This T cell receptor (beta chain) was obtained from a study of post-analysis software for immune sequencing data. Study as a whole: The disease courses spanned relapsing-remitting, secondary progressive and progressive-relapsing forms of multiple sclerosis.

The authors incorporated unique molecular identifiers into the TCR beta cDNA libraries. TCRdb itself ran the PCR reads through MiXCR, one entry per CDR3 protein. The data contain about 400,000 distinct CDR3 sequences, about a third of them seen just once; the ten biggest clones take up roughly an eighth. Study-wide points: Among several TRBV segments more frequent in patients than controls were TRBV5-6, TRBV5-1 and TRBV20-1. Samples made in the same batch grouped tightly together by F measure.

Worth noting for this clonotype: Its antigen is unknown.

V dropped 3 bases and J dropped 5; count of bases not matched to a gene: 4. Germline V CDR1 and CDR2: ENHRY, SYGVKD. There are 15 residues in the CDR3. The sequence was collected from a girl between 5 and 17 years old with multiple sclerosis. The genes are TRBV10-3 and TRBJ2-1; 10 positions agree with TRBD1. The sequencing sample was made of blood. The CDR3 bases are TGTGCCATCAGTGACTCGGGGACAGGGGACAATGAGCAGTTCTTC. Its protein is CAISDSGTGDNEQFF.